This TCR beta chain is drawn from a study of blood T cell repertoires in COVID-19. TCRdb's copy holds only in-frame clones and misses some; the assay was immunoSEQ multiplex PCR. The data contain about 370,000 clones, roughly 90% of them singletons. V was clipped by 4 bases and J by 7 bases; unmatched bases: 6. The CDR3 runs 14 residues. Germline loops: CDR1 MNHEY, CDR2 SMNVEV (reference sequence). The sample taken for sequencing was PBMCs or T cells enriched from blood (not recorded which). The V and J genes are TRBV27 and TRBJ2-2, with 7 bases identical to TRBD1. The source is a woman aged 35 to 49 who had been exposed to COVID-19. For the CDR3, the DNA is TGTGCCAGCAGTTCGACAGGGATTATCGGGGAGCTGTTTTTT. Translating it yields CASSSTGIIGELFF.